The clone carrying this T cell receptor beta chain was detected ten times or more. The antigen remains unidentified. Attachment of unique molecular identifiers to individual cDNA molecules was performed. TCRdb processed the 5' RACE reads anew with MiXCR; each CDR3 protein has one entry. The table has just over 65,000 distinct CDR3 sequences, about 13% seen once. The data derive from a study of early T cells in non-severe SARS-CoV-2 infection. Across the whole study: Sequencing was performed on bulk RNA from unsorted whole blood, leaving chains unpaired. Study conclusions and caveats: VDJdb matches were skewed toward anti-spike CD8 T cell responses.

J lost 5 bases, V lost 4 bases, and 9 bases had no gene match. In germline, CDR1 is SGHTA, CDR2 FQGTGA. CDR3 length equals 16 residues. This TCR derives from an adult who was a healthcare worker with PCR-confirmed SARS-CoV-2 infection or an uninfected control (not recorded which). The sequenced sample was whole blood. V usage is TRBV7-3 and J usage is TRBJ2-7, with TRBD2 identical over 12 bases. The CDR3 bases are TGTGCCAGCAGCTCTCTAGCGGGAGGGCCTCTCCACGAGCAGTACTTC. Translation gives CASSSLAGGPLHEQYF. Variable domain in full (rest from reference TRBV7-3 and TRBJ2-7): GAGVSQTPSNKVTEKGKYVELRCDPISGHTALYWYRQSLGQGPEFLIYFQGTGAADDSGLPNDRFFAVRPEGSVSTLKIQRTERGDSAVYLCASSSLAGGPLHEQYFGPGTRLTVT.